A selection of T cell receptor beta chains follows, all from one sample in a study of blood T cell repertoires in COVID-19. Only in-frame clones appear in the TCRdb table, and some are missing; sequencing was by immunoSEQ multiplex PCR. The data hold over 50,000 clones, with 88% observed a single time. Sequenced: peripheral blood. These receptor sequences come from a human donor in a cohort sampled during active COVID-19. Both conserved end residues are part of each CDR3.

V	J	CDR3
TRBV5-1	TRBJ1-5	CASSLAGSPGNQPQHF
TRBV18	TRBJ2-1	CASSPLNNEQFF
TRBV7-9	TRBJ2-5	CASSLTGLAVQETQYF
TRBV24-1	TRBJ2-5	CATSDLVAGGRETQYF
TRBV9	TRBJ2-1	CASSATGTNEQFF
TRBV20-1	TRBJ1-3	CSAPDQNTIYF
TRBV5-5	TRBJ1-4	CASSLGTTTNEKLFF
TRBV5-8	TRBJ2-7	CASSLGADWRAHEQYF
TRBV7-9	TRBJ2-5	CASSIHGTGGFTKTQYF
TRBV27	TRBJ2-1	CASSLSDIRGALYNEQFF
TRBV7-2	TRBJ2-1	CASSSRTSGNEQFF
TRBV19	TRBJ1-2	CASSIAGGFNYGYTF
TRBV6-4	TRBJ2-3	CASSAFWSGGADTQYF
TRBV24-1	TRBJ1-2	CATSENGNYGYTF
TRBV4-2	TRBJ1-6	CASTPGSSYNSPLHF
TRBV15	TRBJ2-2	CATSRGQGGAGELFF
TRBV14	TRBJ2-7	CASSQPTGQGAIEQYF
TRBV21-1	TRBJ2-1	CASSKEVSGQGARSYNEQFF
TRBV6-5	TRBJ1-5	CASSPRGGGYQPQHF
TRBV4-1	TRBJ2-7	CASSRDTGLAGLFYEQYF
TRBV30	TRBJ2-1	CAWESGRGYNEQFF
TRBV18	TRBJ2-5	CASSLRRTQETQYF
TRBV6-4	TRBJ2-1	CASSDEAGNYNEQFF
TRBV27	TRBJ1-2	CASSLFSGGRDGYTF
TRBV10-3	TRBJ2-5	CAISDPTSGGETQYF
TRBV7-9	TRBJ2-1	CASSLLAGGYNEQFF
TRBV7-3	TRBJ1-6	CASSLDRDSPLHF
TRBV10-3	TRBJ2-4	CAISQNSLAKNIQYF
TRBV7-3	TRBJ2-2	CASSLTGAPNTGELFF
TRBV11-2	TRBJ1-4	CASSSDRHEKLFF
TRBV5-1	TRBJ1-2	CASSLGQGIGYTF
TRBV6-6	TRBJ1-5	CASRRTSDRVSNQPQHF
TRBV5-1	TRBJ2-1	CASSFENNYNEQFF
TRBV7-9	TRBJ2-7	CASSLGQGLEQYF
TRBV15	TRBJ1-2	CATSRVDGVYGYTF